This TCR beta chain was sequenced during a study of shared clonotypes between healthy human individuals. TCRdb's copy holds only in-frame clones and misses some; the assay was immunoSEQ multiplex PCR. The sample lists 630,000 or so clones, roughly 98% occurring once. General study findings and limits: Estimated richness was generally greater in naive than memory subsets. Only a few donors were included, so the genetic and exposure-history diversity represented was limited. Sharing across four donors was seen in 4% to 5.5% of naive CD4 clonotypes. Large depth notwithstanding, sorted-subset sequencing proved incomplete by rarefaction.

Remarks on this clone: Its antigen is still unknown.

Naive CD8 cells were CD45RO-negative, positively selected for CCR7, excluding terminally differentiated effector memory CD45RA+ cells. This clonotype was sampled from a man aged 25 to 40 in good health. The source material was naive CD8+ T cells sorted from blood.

CDR3 region: CASTGTGPYEQYF. The CDR3 nucleotides read TGTGCCAGCACTGGGACAGGGCCCTACGAGCAGTACTTC. The rearrangement links TRBV2 to TRBJ2-7, with TRBD1 identical over 9 bases. Per the germline V gene, CDR1 is SNHLY and CDR2 is FYNNEI. The CDR3 totals 13 residues. Trimming at V came to 7 bases and at J to 2 bases, leaving 3 bases not matched to a gene.